This T cell receptor beta chain was identified during a study of cytomegalovirus exposure and HLA in healthy donors. Study-wide results and limits: From TCR beta sequences, most subjects' HLA-A and HLA-B alleles were reportedly predicted accurately. For presence/absence analyses, sequencing depth was assumed to be roughly uniform across donors. Generally TCR sequences proved uncommon, though certain public TCRs appeared in numerous donors.

Germline CDR1 SGHNT, CDR2 YYREEE (reference sequence). The CDR3 extends over 12 amino acids. V lost 9 bases and J 4 bases, leaving 11 bases between the germline ends. At sampling all donors were nominally healthy, likely with unrecorded immune exposures. As for this clone: Its target is unknown.

In the PCR, 60 Vbeta and 13 Jbeta primers were used. The data were produced by immunoSEQ multiplex PCR, yet TCRdb's version contains in-frame clones alone and is incomplete. The table has roughly 120,000 clones, about 79% seen once. The sequenced sample consisted of PBMCs. The rearrangement joins TRBV5-4 to TRBJ1-3, with D perhaps matching TRBD1 (5 bases). The origin of this receptor is a middle-aged man in good health and CMV-seronegative. The CDR3 sequence is CATSGDGNTIYF. CDR3 nucleotides: TGTGCCACCTCGGGGGACGGAAACACCATATATTTT.